Sequencing of this T cell receptor beta chain was carried out in a study of post-analysis software for immune sequencing data. Study-level findings and limits: Higher frequency in patients than in controls was seen for five TRBV segments, with TRBV5-6, TRBV5-1 and TRBV20-1 among them.

The TCR beta cDNA libraries contained unique molecular identifiers. Starting from approximately 1 to 10 million T cells, the study yielded about 500,000 cDNA molecules. TCRdb analysed the PCR reads with MiXCR anew, one entry per CDR3 protein. The data show 700,000 to 900,000 distinct CDR3 sequences, with more than 45% seen just once and just under 5% held by the top ten. CDR1 and CDR2 from the germline V gene are DFQATT and SNEGSKA (reference sequence). V shed 0 bases and J shed 3 bases, with 17 bases lying between them. The CDR3 length is 16 residues. This clonotype showed up just a few times. Its antigen is not known.

The TCR sequence derives from a girl between 5 and 17 years old with multiple sclerosis. The material sequenced was blood. The rearrangement uses TRBV20-1 and TRBJ1-2; D may be TRBD1 (5 bases). The CDR3 DNA reads TGCAGTGCTAGAGATTTTACAGGTGTCTCGGACTATGGCTACACCTTC. Protein: CSARDFTGVSDYGYTF.